This T cell receptor (beta chain) emerged from a study of blood T cell repertoires in COVID-19. Whole-study context: The origin of the acute and convalescent COVID-19 samples was the United States, Italy and Spain.

As handled by the study authors: Amplification from reference gene primers served as the basis for estimated nucleated cell counts. TCRdb keeps only in-frame clones here, not all; method: immunoSEQ multiplex PCR. Clone size and the V and J calls come from that table; the DNA yielded D and trimming. The sample has 95,000 to 100,000 clones; around 87% are singletons. Trimming shortened V by 8 bases and J by 5 bases, and 10 bases separated the two germline ends. The germline V gene encodes CDR1 SGHTA and CDR2 FQGTGA. This CDR3 has 12 residues. This clone was recorded only once. This clonotype originated in a woman aged 25-40 years with acute or convalescent COVID-19. Sequenced material: peripheral blood. This chain links TRBV7-3 with TRBJ2-1, with D maybe TRBD2 (5 bases). The CDR3 nucleotides read TGTGCCAGCGGCATAGCGAACAATGAGCAGTTCTTC. Amino acids: CASGIANNEQFF.